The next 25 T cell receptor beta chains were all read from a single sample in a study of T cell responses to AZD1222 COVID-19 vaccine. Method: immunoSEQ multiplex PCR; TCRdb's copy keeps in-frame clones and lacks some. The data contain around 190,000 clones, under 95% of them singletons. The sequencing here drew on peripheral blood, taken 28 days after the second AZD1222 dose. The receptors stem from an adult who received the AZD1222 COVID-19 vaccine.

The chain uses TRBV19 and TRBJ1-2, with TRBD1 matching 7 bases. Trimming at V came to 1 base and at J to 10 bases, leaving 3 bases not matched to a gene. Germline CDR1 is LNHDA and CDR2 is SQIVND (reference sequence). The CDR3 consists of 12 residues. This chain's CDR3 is CASSIGDRAYTF. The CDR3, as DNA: TGTGCCAGTAGTATAGGAGACAGGGCCTACACCTTC.

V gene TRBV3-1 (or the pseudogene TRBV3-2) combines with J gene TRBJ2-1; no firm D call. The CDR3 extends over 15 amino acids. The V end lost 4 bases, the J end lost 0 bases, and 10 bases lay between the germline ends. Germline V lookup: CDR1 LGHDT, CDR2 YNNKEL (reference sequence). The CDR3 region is CASSPTLLSYNEQFF. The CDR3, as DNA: TGTGCCAGCAGCCCGACTTTACTCTCCTACAATGAGCAGTTCTTC.

CDR3 bases: TGCAGCGTTGTAGTTTCCTACAATGAGCAGTTCTTC. Translation gives CSVVVSYNEQFF. J is TRBJ2-1 and V is TRBV29-1; no clear D. The CDR3 extends over 12 amino acids. V dropped 4 bases and J dropped 1 base, with 5 bases sitting between them. CDR1 SQVTM and CDR2 ANQGSEA come from the germline V gene.

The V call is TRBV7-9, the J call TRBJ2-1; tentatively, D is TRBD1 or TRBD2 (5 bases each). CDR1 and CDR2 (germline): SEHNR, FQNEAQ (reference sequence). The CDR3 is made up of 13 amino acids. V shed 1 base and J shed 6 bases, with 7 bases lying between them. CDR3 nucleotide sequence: TGTGCCAGCAGCTTAGATGGGGGCAATGAGCAGTTCTTC. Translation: CASSLDGGNEQFF.

CDR3 sequence (DNA): TGTGCCAGCGGACGAGCCTACGAGCAGTACTTC. It encodes CASGRAYEQYF. J is TRBJ2-7 and V is TRBV2; the D is unclear. The CDR3 sequence is 11 residues long. The germline V and J ends were trimmed by 8 bases and 2 bases, with 7 bases remaining between them. CDR1 is SNHLY, CDR2 FYNNEI, per germline. Drawing the rest from reference TRBV2 and TRBJ2-7, the complete variable domain is EPEVTQTPSHQVTQMGQEVILRCVPISNHLYFYWYRQILGQKVEFLVSFYNNEISEKSEIFDDQFSVERPDGSNFTLKIRSTKLEDSAMYFCASGRAYEQYFGPGTRLTVT.

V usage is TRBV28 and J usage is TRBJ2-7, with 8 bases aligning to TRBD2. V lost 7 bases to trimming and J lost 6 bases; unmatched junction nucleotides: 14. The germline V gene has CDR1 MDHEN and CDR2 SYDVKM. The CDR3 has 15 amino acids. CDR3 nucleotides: TGTGCCAGCAACCTGGGGGGTAGCGGGACAACCGAGCAGTACTTC. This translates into CASNLGGSGTTEQYF. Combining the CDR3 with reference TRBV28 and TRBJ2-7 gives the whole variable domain DVKVTQSSRYLVKRTGEKVFLECVQDMDHENMFWYRQDPGLGLRLIYFSYDVKMKEKGDIPEGYSVSREKKERFSLILESASTNQTSMYLCASNLGGSGTTEQYFGPGTRLTVT.

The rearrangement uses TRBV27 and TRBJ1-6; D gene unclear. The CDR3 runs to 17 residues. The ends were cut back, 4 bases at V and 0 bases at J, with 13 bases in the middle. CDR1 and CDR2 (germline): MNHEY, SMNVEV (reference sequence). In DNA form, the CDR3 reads TGTGCCAGCAGTTCAGCCGTAACAAGCTCCTATAATTCACCCCTCCACTTT. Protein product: CASSSAVTSSYNSPLHF.

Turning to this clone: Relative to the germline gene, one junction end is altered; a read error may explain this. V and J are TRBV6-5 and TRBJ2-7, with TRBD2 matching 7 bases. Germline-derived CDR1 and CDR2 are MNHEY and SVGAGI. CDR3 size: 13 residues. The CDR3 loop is CASSSGGVRAAHF. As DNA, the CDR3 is TGTGCCAGCTCCTCTGGGGGGGTACGGGCGGCGCACTTC.

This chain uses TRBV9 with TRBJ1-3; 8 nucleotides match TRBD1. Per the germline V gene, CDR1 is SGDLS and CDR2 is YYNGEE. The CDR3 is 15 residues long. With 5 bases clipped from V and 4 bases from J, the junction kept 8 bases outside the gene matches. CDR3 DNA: TGTGCCAGCAGTGATATCGGACAGGGAGGAAACACCATATATTTT. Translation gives CASSDIGQGGNTIYF. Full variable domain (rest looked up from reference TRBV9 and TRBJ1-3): DSGVTQTPKHLITATGQRVTLRCSPRSGDLSVYWYQQSLDQGLQFLIQYYNGEERAKGNILERFSAQQFPDLHSELNLSSLELGDSALYFCASSDIGQGGNTIYFGEGSWLTVV.

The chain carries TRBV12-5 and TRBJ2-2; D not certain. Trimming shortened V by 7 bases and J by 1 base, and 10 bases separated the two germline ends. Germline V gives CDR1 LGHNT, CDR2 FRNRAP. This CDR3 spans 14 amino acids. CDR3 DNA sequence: TGTGCTAGTGCGGTCGGCCGGAACACCGGGGAGCTGTTTTTT. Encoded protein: CASAVGRNTGELFF. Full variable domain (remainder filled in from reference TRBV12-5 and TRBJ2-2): DARVTQTPRHKVTEMGQEVTMRCQPILGHNTVFWYRQTMMQGLELLAYFRNRAPLDDSGMPKDRFSAEMPDATLATLKIQPSEPRDSAVYFCASAVGRNTGELFFGEGSRLTVL.

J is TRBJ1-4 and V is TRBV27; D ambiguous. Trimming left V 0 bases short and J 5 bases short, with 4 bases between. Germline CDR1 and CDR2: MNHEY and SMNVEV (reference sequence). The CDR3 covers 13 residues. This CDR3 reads CASSLSVNEKLFF. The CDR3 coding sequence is TGTGCCAGCAGTTTATCGGTAAATGAAAAACTGTTTTTT.

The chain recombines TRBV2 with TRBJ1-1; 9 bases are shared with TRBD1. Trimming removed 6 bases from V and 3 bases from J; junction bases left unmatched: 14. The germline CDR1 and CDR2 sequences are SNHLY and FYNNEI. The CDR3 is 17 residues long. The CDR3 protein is CASSIYLTGGTDTEAFF. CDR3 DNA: TGTGCCAGCAGCATATATTTGACAGGGGGAACAGACACTGAAGCTTTCTTT.

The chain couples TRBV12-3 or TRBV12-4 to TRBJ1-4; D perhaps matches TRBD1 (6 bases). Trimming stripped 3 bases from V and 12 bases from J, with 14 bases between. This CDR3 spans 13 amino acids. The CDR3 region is CASSFGGYGQLFF. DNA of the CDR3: TGTGCCAGCAGTTTCGGGGGCTATGGACAACTGTTTTTT.

CDR3 region: CASSQFRSGNQPQHF. The CDR3 coding sequence is TGTGCCAGCTCTCAGTTCCGGAGTGGGAATCAGCCCCAGCATTTT. The chain couples TRBV19 to TRBJ1-5; D is unresolved. With 9 bases removed from V and 4 bases from J, the gap between germline ends came to 19 bases. In germline, CDR1 is LNHDA, CDR2 SQIVND (reference sequence). The CDR3 is 15 residues long.

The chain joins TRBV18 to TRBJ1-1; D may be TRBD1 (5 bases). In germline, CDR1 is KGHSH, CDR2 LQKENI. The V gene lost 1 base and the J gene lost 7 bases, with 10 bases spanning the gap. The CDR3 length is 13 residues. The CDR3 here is CASSPLRDREAFF. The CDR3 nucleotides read TGTGCCAGCTCACCACTGAGGGACCGTGAAGCTTTCTTT.

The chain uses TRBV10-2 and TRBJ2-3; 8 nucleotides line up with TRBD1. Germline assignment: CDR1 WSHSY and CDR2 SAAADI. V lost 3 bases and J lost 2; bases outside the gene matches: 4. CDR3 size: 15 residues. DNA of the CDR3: TGCGCCAGCAGTGATGGGACAGGAGACACAGATACGCAGTATTTT. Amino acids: CASSDGTGDTDTQYF.

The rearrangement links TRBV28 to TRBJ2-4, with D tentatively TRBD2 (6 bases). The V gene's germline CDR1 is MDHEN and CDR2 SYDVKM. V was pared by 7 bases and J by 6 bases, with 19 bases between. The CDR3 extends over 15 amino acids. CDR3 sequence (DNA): TGTGCCAGCATAAGTGATGCGACCGGGGGAAACATTCAGTACTTC. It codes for CASISDATGGNIQYF.

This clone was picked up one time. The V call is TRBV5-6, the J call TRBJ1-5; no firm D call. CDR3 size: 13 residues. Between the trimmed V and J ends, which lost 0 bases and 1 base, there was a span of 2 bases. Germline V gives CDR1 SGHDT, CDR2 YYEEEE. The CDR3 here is CASSLDSNQPQHF. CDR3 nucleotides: TGTGCCAGCAGCTTGGACAGCAATCAGCCCCAGCATTTT. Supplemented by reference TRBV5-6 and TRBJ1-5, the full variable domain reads DAGVTQSPTHLIKTRGQQVTLRCSPKSGHDTVSWYQQALGQGPQFIFQYYEEEERQRGNFPDRFSGHQFPNYSSELNVNALLLGDSALYLCASSLDSNQPQHFGDGTRLSIL.

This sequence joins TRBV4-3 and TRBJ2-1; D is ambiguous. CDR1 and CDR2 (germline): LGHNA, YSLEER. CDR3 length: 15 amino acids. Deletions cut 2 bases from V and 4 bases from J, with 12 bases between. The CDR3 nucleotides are TGCGCCAGCAGCCAAATCGTGGGTTATTACAATGAGCAGTTCTTC. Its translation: CASSQIVGYYNEQFF.

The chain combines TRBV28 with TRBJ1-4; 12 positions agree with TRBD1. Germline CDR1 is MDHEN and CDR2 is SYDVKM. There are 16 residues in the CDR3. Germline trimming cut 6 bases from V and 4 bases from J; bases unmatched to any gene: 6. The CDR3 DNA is TGTGCCAGCAGCCGGGACAGGGGGCTAAGTAATGAAAAACTGTTTTTT. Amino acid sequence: CASSRDRGLSNEKLFF.

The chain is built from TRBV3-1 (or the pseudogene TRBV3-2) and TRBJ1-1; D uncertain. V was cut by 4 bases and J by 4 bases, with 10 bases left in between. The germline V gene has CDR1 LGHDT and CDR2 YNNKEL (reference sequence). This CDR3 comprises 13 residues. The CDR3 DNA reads TGTGCCAGCAGCCGGACGATAGGCACTGAAGCTTTCTTT. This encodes CASSRTIGTEAFF.

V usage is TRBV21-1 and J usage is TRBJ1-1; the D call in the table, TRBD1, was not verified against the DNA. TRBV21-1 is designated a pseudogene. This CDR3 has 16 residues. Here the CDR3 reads CASSQRTELSNTEAFF. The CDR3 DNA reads TGTGCCAGCAGCCAAAGGACAGAATTAAGTAACACTGAAGCTTTCTTT.

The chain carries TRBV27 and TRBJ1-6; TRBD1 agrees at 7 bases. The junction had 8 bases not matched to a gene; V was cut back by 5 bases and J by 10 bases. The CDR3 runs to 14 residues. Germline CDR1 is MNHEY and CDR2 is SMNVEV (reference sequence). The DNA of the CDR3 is TGTGCCAGCAGTGATACAGGGGCTTGGTCACCCCTCCACTTT. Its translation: CASSDTGAWSPLHF.

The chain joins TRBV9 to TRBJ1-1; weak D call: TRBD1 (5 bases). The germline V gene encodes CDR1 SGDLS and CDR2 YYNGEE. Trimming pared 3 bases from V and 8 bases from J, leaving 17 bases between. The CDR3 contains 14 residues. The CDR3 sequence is CASSAQIQGEEAFF. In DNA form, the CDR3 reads TGTGCCAGCAGCGCCCAGATCCAGGGAGAGGAAGCTTTCTTT.

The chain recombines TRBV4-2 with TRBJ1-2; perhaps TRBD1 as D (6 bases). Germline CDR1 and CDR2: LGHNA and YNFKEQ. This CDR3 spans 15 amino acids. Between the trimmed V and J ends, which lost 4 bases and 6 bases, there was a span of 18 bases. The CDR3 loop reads CASSRGAAPSDGYTF. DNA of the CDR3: TGTGCCAGCAGCCGGGGGGCAGCTCCAAGCGATGGCTACACCTTC.